This T cell receptor beta chain stems from a study of metastatic and nonmetastatic thyroid tumors. Overall study context: A comparison of repertoires was made across blood and tumor or nodule tissue from malignant and benign thyroid patients. Overall study results and limits: Significantly higher TCR beta diversity was reportedly seen in malignant thyroid tumors than benign nodules, in blood and tumor.

Germline-derived CDR1 and CDR2 are SGHTA and FQGTGA. The CDR3 has 13 amino acids. V lost 4 bases to trimming and J lost 0 bases, with 5 bases between them. Original processing methods: Clinicopathological groups supplied CDR3 differences that were used to build a distant-metastasis classifier for papillary thyroid cancer. TCRdb used MiXCR to call clones anew from the PCR reads. The V and J calls reflect TCRdb's pipeline rather than the authors' work. The data hold approximately 7,000 clones, with approximately 30% observed a single time. Thyroid surgery took place with no prior treatment in any patient. This clone is labeled as medium-sized. Its target is unknown.

Sequenced material: tumor tissue. The clonotype comes from a female donor with papillary thyroid cancer or a benign thyroid nodule (not recorded which). Some clones in this sample may be carry-over from other donors' samples. The gene calls are TRBV7-3 and TRBJ2-3; no clear D gene. This CDR3 reads CASSSDSTDTQYF. The CDR3 DNA sequence: TGTGCCAGCAGCTCGGACAGCACAGATACGCAGTATTTT.